Sequencing of this TCR beta chain was carried out in a study of blood T cells in healthy people across ages (dated by TCRdb to between 2014 and 2017). Some background on the complete study: Template switching captured roughly one uniquely barcoded TCR beta cDNA molecule per two T cells in model experiments. To track age-related changes in TCR beta repertoire diversity, the study relied on deep sequencing normalized with unique cDNA molecular identifiers. To avoid experimental bias, donors of different ages were randomly spread across the sequencing lanes. The donors were split into four age groups: young (average 16 years), middle-aged (about 40), aged (roughly 60) and long-lived (approximately 80). Two additional independent replicas of 1 million unique cDNA reads from the same blood draw were analyzed for two donors (one aged 18 to 30 and one aged 80 or older).

This clonotype was picked up many times. The antigen it recognizes is unknown. Its ends do not fully match the called genes, so a read error is possible. To prepare the library, 5' RACE was applied. The second PCR ran for roughly 7 to 12 cycles and used a J-beta primer mix along with a sample-barcoded 5' primer. Each TCR beta cDNA molecule received a unique molecular identifier from a template-switch 5' adaptor carrying 12 random nucleotides. Each sample yielded at least 2.5 million CDR3-containing paired-end reads. First-strand cDNA synthesis was performed from all RNA using the Mint cDNA synthesis kit, with priming by a TRBC-specific oligonucleotide. Following uracil-DNA glycosylase treatment, all cDNA underwent a first 18-cycle PCR with the universal primers M1SS and BC2_uni_R. In the source study's methods: Normalization of each sample was performed by random selection of 1 million high-quality reads, each carrying a distinct molecular identifier. Instead of being binned into consensus sequences, reads with shared molecular identifiers were discarded. CDR3 identification, clonotype clustering and error correction used MiTCR with a Q25 quality threshold and the strictest error-elimination algorithm. A nonparametric unseen species model with Euler transformation was used to estimate lower-bound total TCR beta diversity. The public reads were reanalyzed by TCRdb: fastp trimming at Q25, MiXCR alignment, in-frame beta chains only. CDR3 protein sequences are deduplicated, and each keeps its most common genes and DNA. It is TCRdb's table, rather than the study itself, that gives the V and J calls and clone size. The sample includes fewer than 2,000,000 distinct CDR3 sequences, with roughly 43% observed a single time. Under 25% of the sample is held by the ten biggest clonotypes.

The approximately 41 donors, aged roughly 6 to 100 years, were systemically healthy Caucasian individuals from Russia. Around 9.8 milliliters of peripheral blood were collected from each donor into EDTA-treated Vacutainer tubes. Ficoll-Paque density-gradient centrifugation was used to isolate PBMCs, with at least 6 million per sample. Trizol reagent was used to extract total RNA from PBMCs, with at least 6 micrograms per sample. For every donor, flow cytometry on a PBMC aliquot measured the percentage of naive CD45RAhigh/CD27high T cells. CDR1 and CDR2 were assigned from the germline V gene (reference sequence) as SEHNR and FQNEAQ. The CDR3 runs 13 amino acids, cysteine and phenylalanine included. The retained sequence is limited to the CDR3, 39 bases, with the frame set at the first base. General conclusions and limits of the study: A strong correlation was found between observed TCR beta diversity and the percentage of naive T cells measured by flow cytometry. Estimates of total diversity based on one million sequenced T cells were considered lower bounds and underestimates. Observed TCR beta diversity per million T cells fell roughly linearly with age, and a significant reduction was already apparent by age around 40. Donor CMV infection status was unknown, potentially confounding age-related changes in expanded clonotypes. Compared with the aged group, the long-lived group had more naive CD4+ T cells, fewer expanded clones and increased TCR diversity, suggesting age selection. Since profiling was done on bulk unsorted PBMCs, naive and antigen-experienced compartments could not be conclusively compared.

The sequencing sample was made of blood. The sequence came from a human donor in good health. The V and J genes are TRBV7-9 and TRBJ1-5, with a weak D call of TRBD1 (6 bases match). The sequenced DNA is TGCGCCAGCAGCCAAGGGGGGAATCAGCCCCAGCATTTT. Its translation is CASSQGGNQPQHF.